This TCR beta chain was obtained from a study of spatial heterogeneity in lung cancer. Study observations and caveats: In blood, ubiquitous expanded tumor TCRs appeared more at resection than follow-up.

Regarding this clonotype: Its specificity is not known.

Via MiXCR, TCRdb re-called the 5' RACE reads, giving one row per CDR3 protein. The table has around 74,000 distinct CDR3 sequences, 10% to 15% seen once. Time point described: sample taken at primary tumor resection. In each case, whole RNA from tumor, nontumor lung or frozen PBMC was sequenced unsorted. The CDR3 runs to 14 residues. Trimming cost V 7 bases and J 2 bases; bases outside gene matches: 7. The germline CDR1 and CDR2 sequences are MNHNY and SVGAGI (reference sequence). The input for sequencing was PBMCs, taken at surgery. The TCR comes from a male donor with early-stage non-small cell lung cancer. The chain employs TRBV6-6 and TRBJ2-7; 8 bases line up with TRBD2. CDR3 bases: TGTGCCAGCACAACTCCCGGGAGGGCCTACGAGCAGTACTTC. It translates to CASTTPGRAYEQYF.